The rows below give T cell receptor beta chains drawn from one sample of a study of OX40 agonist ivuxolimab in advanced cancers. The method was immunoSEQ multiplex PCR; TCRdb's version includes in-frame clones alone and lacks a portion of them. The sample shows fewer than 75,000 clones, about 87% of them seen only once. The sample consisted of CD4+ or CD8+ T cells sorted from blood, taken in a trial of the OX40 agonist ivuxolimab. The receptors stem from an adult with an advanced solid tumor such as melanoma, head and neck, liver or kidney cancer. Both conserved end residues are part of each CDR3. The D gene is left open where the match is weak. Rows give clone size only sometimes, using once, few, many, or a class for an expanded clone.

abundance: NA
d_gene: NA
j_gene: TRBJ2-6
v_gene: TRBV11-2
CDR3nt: TGTGCCAGTGAACAGTACTCTGGGGCCAACGTCCTGACTTTC
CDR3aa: CASEQYSGANVLTF

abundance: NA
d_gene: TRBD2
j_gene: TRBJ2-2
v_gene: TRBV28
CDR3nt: TGTGCCAGCAGCCTTCGGACTAGCGGAAACACCGGGGAGCTGTTTTTT
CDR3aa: CASSLRTSGNTGELFF

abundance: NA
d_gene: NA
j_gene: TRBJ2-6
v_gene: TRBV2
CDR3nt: TGTGCCAGCGTACCCTCCCACAGTGTCGGATCTGGGGCCAACGTCCTGACTTTC
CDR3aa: CASVPSHSVGSGANVLTF

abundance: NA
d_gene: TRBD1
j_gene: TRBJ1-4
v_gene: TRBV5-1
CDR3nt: TGCGCCAGCAGCCCACAGGGGGCGGTGGATGAAAAACTGTTTTTT
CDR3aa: CASSPQGAVDEKLFF

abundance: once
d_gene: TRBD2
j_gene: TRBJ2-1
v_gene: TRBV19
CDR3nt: TGTGCCAGTAGGAGACTAGCGGGAGGGCCGGATGAGCAGTTCTTC
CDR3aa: CASRRLAGGPDEQFF

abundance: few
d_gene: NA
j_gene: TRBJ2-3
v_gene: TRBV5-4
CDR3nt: TGTGCCAGCAGCCGGGACACCAAACCCACAGATACGCAGTATTTT
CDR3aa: CASSRDTKPTDTQYF

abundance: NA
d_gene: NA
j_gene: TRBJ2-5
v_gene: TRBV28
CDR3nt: TGTGCCAGCAGTTTTTTAGGGGAGACCCAGTACTTC
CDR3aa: CASSFLGETQYF

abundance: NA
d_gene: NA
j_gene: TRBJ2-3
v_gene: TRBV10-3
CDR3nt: TGTGCCATCAGTGACGGGAACACAGATACGCAGTATTTT
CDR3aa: CAISDGNTDTQYF

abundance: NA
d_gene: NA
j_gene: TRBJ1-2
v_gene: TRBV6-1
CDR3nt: TGTGCCAGCAGTGAAGCGCCGATAGGACACCAGTTC
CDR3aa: CASSEAPIGHQF

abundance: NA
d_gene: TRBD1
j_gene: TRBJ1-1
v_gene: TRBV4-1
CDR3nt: TGCGCCAGCAGCCAAGAATGGCAGGGGGTGACTGAAGCTTTCTTT
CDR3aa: CASSQEWQGVTEAFF

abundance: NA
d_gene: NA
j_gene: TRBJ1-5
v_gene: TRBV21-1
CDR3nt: NA
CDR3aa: CASSWGTGAPRPQHF

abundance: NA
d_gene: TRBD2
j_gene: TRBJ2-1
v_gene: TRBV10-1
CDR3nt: TGCGCCAGCAGTGAGTCGCGTCTAGCGGGAATACGTGAGCAGTTCTTC
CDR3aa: CASSESRLAGIREQFF

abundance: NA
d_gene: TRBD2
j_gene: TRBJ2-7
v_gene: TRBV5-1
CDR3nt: TGCGCCAGCAGCTTGACTAGCGGCTACGAGCAGTACTTC
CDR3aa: CASSLTSGYEQYF

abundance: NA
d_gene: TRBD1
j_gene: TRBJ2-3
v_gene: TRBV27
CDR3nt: TGTGCCAGCAGTAGGACGACAGGGGTCTACACAGATACGCAGTATTTT
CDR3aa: CASSRTTGVYTDTQYF

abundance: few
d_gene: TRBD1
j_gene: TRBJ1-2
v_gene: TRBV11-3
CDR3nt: TGTGCCAGCAGCTTACCCCCAAGGACAGGGGGTAGAGTTCATGGCTACACCTTC
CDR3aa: CASSLPPRTGGRVHGYTF

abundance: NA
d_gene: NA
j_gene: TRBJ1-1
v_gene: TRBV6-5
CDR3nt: TGTGCCAGCAGTTACTCGAACAGGGCTGGCACTGAAGCTTTCTTT
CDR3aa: CASSYSNRAGTEAFF

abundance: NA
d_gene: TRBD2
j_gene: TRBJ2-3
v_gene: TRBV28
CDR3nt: TGTGCCAGCAGTTCGGGACTAGCGGCTTTCACAGATACGCAGTATTTT
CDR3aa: CASSSGLAAFTDTQYF

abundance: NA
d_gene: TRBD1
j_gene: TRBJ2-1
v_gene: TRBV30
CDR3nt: TGTGCCTGGAGTCTCGGAGGGACAGGGCCCGATGAGCAGTTCTTC
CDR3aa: CAWSLGGTGPDEQFF

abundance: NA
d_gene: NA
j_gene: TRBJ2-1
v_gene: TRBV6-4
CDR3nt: TGTGCCAGCAAGGGGGGGGCCTACAATGAGCAGTTCTTC
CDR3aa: CASKGGAYNEQFF

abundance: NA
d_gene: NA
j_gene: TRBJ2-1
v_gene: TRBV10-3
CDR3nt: TGTGCCATCAGTGAGTCCCAACTCATCACCCACCTCAATGAGCAGTTCTTC
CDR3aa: CAISESQLITHLNEQFF

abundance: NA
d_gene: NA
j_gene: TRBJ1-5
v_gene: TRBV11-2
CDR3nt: TGTGCCAGCAGCTTAACGGGGGGAGATGATCAGCCCCAGCATTTT
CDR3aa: CASSLTGGDDQPQHF

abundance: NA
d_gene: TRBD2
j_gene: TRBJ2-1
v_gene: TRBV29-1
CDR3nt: TGCAGCGCCTCCCCAAGAGCGGGAGAGGGGAATGAGCAGTTCTTC
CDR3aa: CSASPRAGEGNEQFF

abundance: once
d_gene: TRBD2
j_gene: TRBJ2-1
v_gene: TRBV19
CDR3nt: TGTGCCAGTACCTATGGACCGGGAGGGTCCTACAATGAGCAGTTCTTC
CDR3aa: CASTYGPGGSYNEQFF

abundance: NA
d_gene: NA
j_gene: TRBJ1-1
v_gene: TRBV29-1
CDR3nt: TGCAGCGTTGATATGAGGGCCCTGAACACTGAAGCTTTCTTT
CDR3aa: CSVDMRALNTEAFF

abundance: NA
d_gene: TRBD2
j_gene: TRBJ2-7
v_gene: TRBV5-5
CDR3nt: TGTGCCAGCAGCCGGGAGGTGTTCTACGAGCAGTACTTC
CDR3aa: CASSREVFYEQYF

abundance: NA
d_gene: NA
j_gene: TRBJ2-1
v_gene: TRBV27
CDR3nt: TGTGCCAGCAGTTTCAGGGGTAGCTCCTACAATGAGCAGTTCTTC
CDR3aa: CASSFRGSSYNEQFF

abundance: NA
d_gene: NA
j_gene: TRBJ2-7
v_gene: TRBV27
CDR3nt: TGTGCCAGCAGTTTAAAATTTGGGTTGGCGGGTAACTACGAGCAGTACTTC
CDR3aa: CASSLKFGLAGNYEQYF

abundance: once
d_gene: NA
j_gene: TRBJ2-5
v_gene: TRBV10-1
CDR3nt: TGCGCCAGCAGTGATGACAGGGGAGGGGAGACCCAGTACTTC
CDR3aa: CASSDDRGGETQYF

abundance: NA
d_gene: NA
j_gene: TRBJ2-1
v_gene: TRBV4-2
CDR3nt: TGTGCCAGCAGCCCTTCCGGGACACCAAACCCCAATGAGCAGTTCTTC
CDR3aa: CASSPSGTPNPNEQFF

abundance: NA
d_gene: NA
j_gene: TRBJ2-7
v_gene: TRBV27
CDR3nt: TGTGCCAGCAGTTTAAAGGACAGCTCCTACGAGCAGTACTTC
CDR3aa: CASSLKDSSYEQYF

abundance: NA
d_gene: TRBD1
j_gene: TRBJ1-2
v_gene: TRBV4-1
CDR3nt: TGCGCCAGCAGCCAAGAAGGGACAGGGGACGTTGGTGGCTACACCTTC
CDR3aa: CASSQEGTGDVGGYTF

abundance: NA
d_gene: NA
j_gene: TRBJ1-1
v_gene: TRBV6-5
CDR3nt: TGTGCCAGCATGTCAAGAACAGGGAACACTGAAGCTTTCTTT
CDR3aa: CASMSRTGNTEAFF

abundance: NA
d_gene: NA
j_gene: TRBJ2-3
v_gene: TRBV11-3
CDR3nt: TGTGCCAGCAGCTTAGGCCTGGACATAAGCACAGATACGCAGTATTTT
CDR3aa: CASSLGLDISTDTQYF

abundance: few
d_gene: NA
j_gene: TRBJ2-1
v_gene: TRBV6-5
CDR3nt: TGTGCCAGCAGACTACTAGGCCAAAGGTACAATGAGCAGTTCTTC
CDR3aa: CASRLLGQRYNEQFF

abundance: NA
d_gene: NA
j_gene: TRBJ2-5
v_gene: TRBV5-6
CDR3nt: TGTGCCAGCTCCTCCTTCGGACGCCGGAGGCGTGAGACCCAGTACTTC
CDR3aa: CASSSFGRRRRETQYF

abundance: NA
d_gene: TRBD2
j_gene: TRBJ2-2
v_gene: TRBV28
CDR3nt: TGTGCCAGCAGTCGGGGGGGCACCGGGGAGCTGTTTTTT
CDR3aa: CASSRGGTGELFF

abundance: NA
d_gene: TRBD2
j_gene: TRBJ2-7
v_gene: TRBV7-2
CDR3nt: TGTGCCAGCAGCTTAAGTAGGCCTAGCGGTGCCTACGAGCAGTACTTC
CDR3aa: CASSLSRPSGAYEQYF

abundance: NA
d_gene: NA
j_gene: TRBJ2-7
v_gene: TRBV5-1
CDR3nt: TGCGCCAGCAGCCCGCCGGGACGGAGCCTTGGGGGGGAGCAGTACTTC
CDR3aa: CASSPPGRSLGGEQYF

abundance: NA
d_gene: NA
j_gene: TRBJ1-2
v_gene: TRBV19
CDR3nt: TGTGCCAGTAGTGTCCGGACATCTCCGAATGGCTACACCTTC
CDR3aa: CASSVRTSPNGYTF

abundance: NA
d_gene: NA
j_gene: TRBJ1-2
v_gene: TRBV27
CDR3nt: TGTGCCAGCAGCGAGGGGGGGAGGCAAAGGAGCTATGGCTACACCTTC
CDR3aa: CASSEGGRQRSYGYTF

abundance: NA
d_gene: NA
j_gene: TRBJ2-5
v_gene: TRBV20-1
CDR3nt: TGCTCCGGGCCACAGGGGCGGGAGCAGTACTTC
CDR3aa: CSGPQGREQYF

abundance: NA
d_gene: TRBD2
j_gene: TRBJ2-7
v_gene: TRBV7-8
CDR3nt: TGTGCCAGCAGCGAAGACGGCGCTAGCGGGAAGCACTTC
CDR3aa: CASSEDGASGKHF

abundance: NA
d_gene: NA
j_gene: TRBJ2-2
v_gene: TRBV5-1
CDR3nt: TGCGCCAGCAGCAACCAGGGCCACGGGGAGCTGTTTTTT
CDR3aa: CASSNQGHGELFF

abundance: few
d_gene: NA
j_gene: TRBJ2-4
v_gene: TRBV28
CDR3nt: TGTGCCAGCAGTCCGGGGTTCGCCAAAAACATTCAGTACTTC
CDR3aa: CASSPGFAKNIQYF

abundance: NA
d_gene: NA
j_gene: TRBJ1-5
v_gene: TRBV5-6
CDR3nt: TGTGCCAGCAGCTTGGCGGGGGGCGGTAATCAGCCCCAGCATTTT
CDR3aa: CASSLAGGGNQPQHF

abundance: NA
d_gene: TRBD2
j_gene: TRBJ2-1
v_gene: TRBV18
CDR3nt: TGTGCCAGCTCACCTTCTAGCGGGAGAAAATCCTACAATGAGCAGTTCTTC
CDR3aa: CASSPSSGRKSYNEQFF

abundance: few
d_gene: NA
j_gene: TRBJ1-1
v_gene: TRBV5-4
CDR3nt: TGTGCCAGCAGCCCCCGGGACACCCAGAACACTGAAGCTTTCTTT
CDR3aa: CASSPRDTQNTEAFF

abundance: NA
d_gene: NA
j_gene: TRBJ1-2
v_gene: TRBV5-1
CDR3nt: TGCGCCAGCAGCCCGGAAGGGACCGGGGAATGGAGTGGCTACACCTTC
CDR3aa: CASSPEGTGEWSGYTF

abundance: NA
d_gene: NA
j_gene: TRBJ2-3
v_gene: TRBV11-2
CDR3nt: TGTGCCAGCAGCTTAGATCCAGACCTTTCCACAGATACGCAGTATTTT
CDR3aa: CASSLDPDLSTDTQYF

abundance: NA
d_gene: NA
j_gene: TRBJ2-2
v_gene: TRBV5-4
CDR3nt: TGTGCCAGCAGCTGGTCTAGCGTGAACACCGGGGAGCTGTTTTTT
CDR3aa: CASSWSSVNTGELFF

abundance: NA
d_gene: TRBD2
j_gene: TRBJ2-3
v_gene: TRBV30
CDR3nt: TGTGCCTGGAGTGTACTCGGGGCGCGGGGGACAGATACGCAGTATTTT
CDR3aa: CAWSVLGARGTDTQYF

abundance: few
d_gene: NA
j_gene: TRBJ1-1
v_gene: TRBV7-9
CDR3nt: TGTGCCAGCAGGGAGGGGGAGAACACTGAAGCTTTCTTT
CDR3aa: CASREGENTEAFF

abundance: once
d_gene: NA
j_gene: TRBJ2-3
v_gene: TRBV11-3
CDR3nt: TGTGCCAGCAGCTTAGTTTGGAGTGGAGGCAGGTCGACAGATACGCAGTATTTT
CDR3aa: CASSLVWSGGRSTDTQYF

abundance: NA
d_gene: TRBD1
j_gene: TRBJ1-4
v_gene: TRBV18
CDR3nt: TGTGCCAGCTCACCTACCACAGGGGCCACGCATAATGAAAAACTGTTTTTT
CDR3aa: CASSPTTGATHNEKLFF

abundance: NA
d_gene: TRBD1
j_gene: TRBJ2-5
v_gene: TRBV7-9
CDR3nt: TGTGCCAGCAGCTTGGGACAGGGATCCCGCTACCAAGAGACCCAGTACTTC
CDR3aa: CASSLGQGSRYQETQYF